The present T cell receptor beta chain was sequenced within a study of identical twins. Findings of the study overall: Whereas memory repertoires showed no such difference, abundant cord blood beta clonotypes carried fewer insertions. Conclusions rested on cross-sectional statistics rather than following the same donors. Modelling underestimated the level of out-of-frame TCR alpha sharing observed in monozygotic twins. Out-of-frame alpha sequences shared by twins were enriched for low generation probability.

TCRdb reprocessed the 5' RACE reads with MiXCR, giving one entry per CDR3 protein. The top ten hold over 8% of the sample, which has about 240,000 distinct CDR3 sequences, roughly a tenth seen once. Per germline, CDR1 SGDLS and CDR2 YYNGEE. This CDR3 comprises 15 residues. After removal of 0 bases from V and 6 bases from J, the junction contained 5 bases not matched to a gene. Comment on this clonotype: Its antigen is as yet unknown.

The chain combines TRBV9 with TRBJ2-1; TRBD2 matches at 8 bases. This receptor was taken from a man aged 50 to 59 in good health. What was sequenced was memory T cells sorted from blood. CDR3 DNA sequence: TGTGCCAGCAGCGTAGGTAGCGGGGCTAGCAATGAGCAGTTCTTC. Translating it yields CASSVGSGASNEQFF.